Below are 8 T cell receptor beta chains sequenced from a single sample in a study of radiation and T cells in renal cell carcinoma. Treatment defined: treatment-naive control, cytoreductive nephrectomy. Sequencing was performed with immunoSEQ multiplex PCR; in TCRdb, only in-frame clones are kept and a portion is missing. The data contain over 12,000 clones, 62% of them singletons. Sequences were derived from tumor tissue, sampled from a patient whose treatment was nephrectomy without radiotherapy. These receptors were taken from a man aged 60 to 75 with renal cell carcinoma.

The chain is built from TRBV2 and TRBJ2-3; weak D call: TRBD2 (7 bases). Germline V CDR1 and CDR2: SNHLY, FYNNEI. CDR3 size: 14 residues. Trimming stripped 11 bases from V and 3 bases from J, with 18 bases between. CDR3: CAGGRLARTDTQYF. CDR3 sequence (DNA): TGTGCCGGGGGCCGACTAGCTAGAACAGATACGCAGTATTTT.

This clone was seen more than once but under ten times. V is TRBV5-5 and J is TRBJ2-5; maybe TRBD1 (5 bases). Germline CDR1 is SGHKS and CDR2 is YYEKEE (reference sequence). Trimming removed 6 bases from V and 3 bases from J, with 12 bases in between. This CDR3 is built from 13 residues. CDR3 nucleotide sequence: TGTGCCAGCACCCGACCAGGGAAAGAGACCCAGTACTTC. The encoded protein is CASTRPGKETQYF.

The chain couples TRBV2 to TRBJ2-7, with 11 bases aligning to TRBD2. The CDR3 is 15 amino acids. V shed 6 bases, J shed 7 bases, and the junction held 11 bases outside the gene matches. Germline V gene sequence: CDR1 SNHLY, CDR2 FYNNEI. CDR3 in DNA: TGTGCCAGCAGGGTAGCGGGAGGGTCTTTCGGGGAGCAGTACTTC. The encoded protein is CASRVAGGSFGEQYF.

In DNA, the CDR3 is TGTGCCATCAGTGAGGGGACAGGGTCTGAAGCTTTCTTT. Its translation: CAISEGTGSEAFF. This rearrangement joins TRBV10-3 to TRBJ1-1, with TRBD1 matching over 9 bases. The CDR3 is 13 residues long. Germline V CDR1 and CDR2: ENHRY, SYGVKD. V dropped 2 bases and J dropped 6; count of bases not matched to a gene: 1.

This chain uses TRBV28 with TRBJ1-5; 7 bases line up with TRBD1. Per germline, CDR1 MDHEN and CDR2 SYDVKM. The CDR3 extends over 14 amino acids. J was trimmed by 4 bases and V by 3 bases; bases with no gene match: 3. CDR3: CASSFGQVNQPQHF. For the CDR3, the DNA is TGTGCCAGCAGTTTTGGACAGGTGAATCAGCCCCAGCATTTT.

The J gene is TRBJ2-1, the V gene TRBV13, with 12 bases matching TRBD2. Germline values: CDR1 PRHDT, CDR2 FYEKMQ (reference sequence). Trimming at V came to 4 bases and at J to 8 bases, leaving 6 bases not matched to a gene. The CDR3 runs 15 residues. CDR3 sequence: CASSSWTSGIHEQFF. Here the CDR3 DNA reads TGTGCCAGCAGCTCATGGACTAGCGGGATCCATGAGCAGTTCTTC.

CDR3 DNA: TGTGCCAGCAGCACTAGCGGGCGGAGCACAGATACGCAGTATTTT. This encodes CASSTSGRSTDTQYF. The V gene is TRBV6-4, the J gene TRBJ2-3, with TRBD2 matching 9 bases. There are 15 residues in the CDR3. Germline CDR1 is MRHNA and CDR2 is SNTAGT. The ends lost 6 bases at V and 0 bases at J; junction bases unmatched: 4.

In DNA, the CDR3 is TGTGCCAGCTCCTGGAGCGGGGGGGGCACAGATACGCAGTATTTT. It yields the protein CASSWSGGGTDTQYF. The chain is built from TRBV18 and TRBJ2-3, with 10 bases matching TRBD2. The CDR3 covers 15 residues. After removal of 6 bases from V and 1 base from J, the junction contained 4 bases not matched to a gene. From germline, CDR1 is KGHSH and CDR2 LQKENI.